This is a list of T cell receptor beta chains from one sample in a study of identical twins. TCRdb passed the 5' RACE reads through MiXCR, listing each CDR3 protein once. The sample shows approximately 890,000 distinct CDR3 sequences, about 12% of them seen only once. These data are also associated with another study on yellow fever vaccine responses in identical twins.

Sequencing input: PBMCs. All receptors come from a woman younger than 30 in good health. The CDR3 runs from the conserved cysteine through the conserved F or W.

j_call v_call cdr3_aa
TRBJ2-1 TRBV12-3/TRBV12-4 CASSLQVLAGFDEQFF
TRBJ2-1 TRBV5-1 CASTPQPGYNEQFF
TRBJ2-4 TRBV4-1 CASSRDGAKNIQYF
TRBJ2-1 TRBV19 CASSIQGAYYNEQFF
TRBJ2-2 TRBV12-3/TRBV12-4 CASSYGRRTNTGELFF
TRBJ2-2 TRBV20-1 CSATPGSTGELFF
TRBJ1-1 TRBV28 CASYMTRRKMNTEAFF
TRBJ2-1 TRBV14 CASSPWLASGGSYEQFF
TRBJ1-5 TRBV12-3/TRBV12-4 CASSPGGDSGNQPQHF
TRBJ2-5 TRBV4-2 CASSMRDRTQETQYF
TRBJ1-1 TRBV28 CASSLSPNRPTEAFF
TRBJ2-5 TRBV6-1 CASSDTGQETQYF
TRBJ2-2 TRBV11-2 CASSSGTSGGNGELFF
TRBJ1-2 TRBV7-9 CASSLVREGGYTF
TRBJ2-7 TRBV12-3/TRBV12-4 CASSPTEGLAGATYEQYF
TRBJ1-1 TRBV18 CASSPSGQGAWTEAFF
TRBJ2-2 TRBV3-1 CASSQDSGTRNTGELFF
TRBJ1-2 TRBV5-1 CASSYRQGDGYTF
TRBJ2-5 TRBV19 CASSETGLADQETQYF
TRBJ1-1 TRBV28 CASISWGMNTEAFF
TRBJ2-3 TRBV10-3 CAISRRLARTDTQYF
TRBJ2-5 TRBV6-1 CASTDRGPETQYF
TRBJ2-3 TRBV6-1 CASRPQSTDTQYF
TRBJ2-3 TRBV6-1 CASRDSLAGGTDTQYF
TRBJ2-6 TRBV7-2 CASSLAGTAWDPSSGANVLTF
TRBJ2-5 TRBV11-2 CASRESSTIQETQYF
TRBJ1-6 TRBV6-5 CASSYSIGASPLHF
TRBJ2-2 TRBV3-1 CASSQETGRANTGELFF
TRBJ2-1 TRBV7-9 CASSRGLADSYNEQFF
TRBJ2-3 TRBV24-1 CATSDFGTSGIPDTQYF
TRBJ2-1 TRBV4-2 CASSQVSDFPYNEQFF
TRBJ2-1 TRBV12-3/TRBV12-4 CASSFGTINNEQFF
TRBJ2-7 TRBV20-1 CSAGRQTQYF
TRBJ2-1 TRBV5-6 CASSLSPQGRGVYNEQFF
TRBJ2-1 TRBV9 CASSVGGGLVSYEQFF
TRBJ2-5 TRBV12-3/TRBV12-4 CASSLVLDRRVPETQYF
TRBJ2-5 TRBV7-9 CASRGSETQYF
TRBJ2-2 TRBV9 CASSRAGVGTGELFF
TRBJ2-2 TRBV12-3/TRBV12-4 CASSPQGLGTGELFF
TRBJ2-3 TRBV20-1 CSARWSAPTSTDTQYF
TRBJ2-1 TRBV12-3/TRBV12-4 CASSHDLGSGAYNEQFF
TRBJ2-1 TRBV12-3/TRBV12-4 CASSHGQSGASDNEQFF
TRBJ1-2 TRBV11-2 CASSKEVANYGYTF
TRBJ2-5 TRBV5-1 CASSPGLSGETQYF
TRBJ2-1 TRBV20-1 CCARFPGTSGRDEQFF
TRBJ1-2 TRBV6-5 CASSRGGSHTF
TRBJ2-2 TRBV7-9 CASSLVRDRNTGELFF
TRBJ2-7 TRBV6-2/TRBV6-3 CASNDPQGEQYF